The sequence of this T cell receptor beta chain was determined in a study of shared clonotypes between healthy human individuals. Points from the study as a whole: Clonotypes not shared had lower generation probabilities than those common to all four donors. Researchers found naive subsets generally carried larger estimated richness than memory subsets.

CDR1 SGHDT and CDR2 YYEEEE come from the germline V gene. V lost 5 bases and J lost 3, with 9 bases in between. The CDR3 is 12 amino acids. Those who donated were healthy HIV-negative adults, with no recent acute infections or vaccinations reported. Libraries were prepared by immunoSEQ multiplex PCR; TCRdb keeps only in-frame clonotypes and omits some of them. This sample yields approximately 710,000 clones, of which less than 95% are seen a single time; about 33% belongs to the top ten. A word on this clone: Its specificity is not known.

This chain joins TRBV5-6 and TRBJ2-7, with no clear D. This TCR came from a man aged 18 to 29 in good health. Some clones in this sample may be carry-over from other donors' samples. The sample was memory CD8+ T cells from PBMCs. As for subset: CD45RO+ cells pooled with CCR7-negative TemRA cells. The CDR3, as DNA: TGTGCCAGCAGTACAAGTTACTACGAGCAGTACTTC. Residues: CASSTSYYEQYF.